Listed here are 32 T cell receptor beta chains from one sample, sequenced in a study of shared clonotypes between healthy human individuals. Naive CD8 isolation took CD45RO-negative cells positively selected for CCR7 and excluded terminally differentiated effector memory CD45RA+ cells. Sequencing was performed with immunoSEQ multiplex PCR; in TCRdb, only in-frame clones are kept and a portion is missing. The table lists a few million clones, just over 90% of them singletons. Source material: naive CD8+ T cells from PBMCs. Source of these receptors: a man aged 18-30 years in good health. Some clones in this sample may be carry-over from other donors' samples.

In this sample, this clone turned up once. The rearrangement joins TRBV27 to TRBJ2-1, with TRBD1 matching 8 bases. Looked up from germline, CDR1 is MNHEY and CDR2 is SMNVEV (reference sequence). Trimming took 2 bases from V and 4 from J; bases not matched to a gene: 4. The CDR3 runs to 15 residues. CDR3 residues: CASSLRQGMYNEQFF. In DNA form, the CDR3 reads TGTGCCAGCAGTTTAAGACAGGGGATGTACAATGAGCAGTTCTTC.

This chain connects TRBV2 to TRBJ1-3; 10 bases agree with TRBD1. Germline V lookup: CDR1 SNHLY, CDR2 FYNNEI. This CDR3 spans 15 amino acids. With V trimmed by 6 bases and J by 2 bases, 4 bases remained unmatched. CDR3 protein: CASRAGTGAGNTIYF. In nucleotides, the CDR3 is TGTGCCAGCAGGGCTGGGACAGGGGCTGGAAACACCATATATTTT.

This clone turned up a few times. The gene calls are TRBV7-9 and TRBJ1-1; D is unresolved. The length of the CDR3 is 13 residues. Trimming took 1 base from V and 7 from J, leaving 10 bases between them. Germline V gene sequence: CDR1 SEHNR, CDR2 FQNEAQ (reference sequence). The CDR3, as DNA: TGTGCCAGCAGCTTAGTGAGCTCTTTTGAAGCTTTCTTT. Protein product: CASSLVSSFEAFF.

In DNA form, the CDR3 reads TGTGCCAGCAGTGAAGCTTGGGGTATGAGTGAAAAACTGTTTTTT. It codes for CASSEAWGMSEKLFF. V is TRBV6-1 and J is TRBJ1-4; D unclear. Germline V gene data show CDR1 as MNHNS and CDR2 as SASEGT. V lost 0 bases and J lost 7, with 12 bases in between. This CDR3 region has 15 residues.

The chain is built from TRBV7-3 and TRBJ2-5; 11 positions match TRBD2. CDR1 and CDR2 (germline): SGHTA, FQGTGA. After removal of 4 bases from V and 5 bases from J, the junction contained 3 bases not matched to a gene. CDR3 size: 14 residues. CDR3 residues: CASSSLAGDETQYF. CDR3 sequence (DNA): TGTGCCAGCAGCTCACTAGCGGGAGATGAGACCCAGTACTTC.

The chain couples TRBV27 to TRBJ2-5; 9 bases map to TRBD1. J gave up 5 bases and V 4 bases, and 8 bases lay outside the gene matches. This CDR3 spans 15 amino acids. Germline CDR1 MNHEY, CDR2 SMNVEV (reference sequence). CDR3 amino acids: CASSSPDRGRETQYF. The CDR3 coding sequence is TGTGCCAGCAGTTCCCCGGACAGGGGCAGGGAGACCCAGTACTTC.

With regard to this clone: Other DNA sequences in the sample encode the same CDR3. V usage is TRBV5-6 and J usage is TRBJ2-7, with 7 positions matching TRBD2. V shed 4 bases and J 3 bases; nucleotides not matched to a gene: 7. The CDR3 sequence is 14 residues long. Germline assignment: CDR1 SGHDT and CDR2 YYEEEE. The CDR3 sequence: CASSLSGSLYEQYF. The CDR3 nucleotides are TGTGCCAGCAGCCTTAGCGGGTCCCTCTACGAGCAGTACTTC.

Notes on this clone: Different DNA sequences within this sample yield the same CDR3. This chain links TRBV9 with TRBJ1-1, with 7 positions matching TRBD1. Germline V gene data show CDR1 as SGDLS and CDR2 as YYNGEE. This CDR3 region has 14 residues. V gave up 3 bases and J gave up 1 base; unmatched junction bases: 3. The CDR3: CASSEGTENTEAFF. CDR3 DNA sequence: TGTGCCAGCAGCGAGGGGACAGAGAACACTGAAGCTTTCTTT. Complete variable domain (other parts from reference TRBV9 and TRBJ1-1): DSGVTQTPKHLITATGQRVTLRCSPRSGDLSVYWYQQSLDQGLQFLIQYYNGEERAKGNILERFSAQQFPDLHSELNLSSLELGDSALYFCASSEGTENTEAFFGQGTRLTVV.

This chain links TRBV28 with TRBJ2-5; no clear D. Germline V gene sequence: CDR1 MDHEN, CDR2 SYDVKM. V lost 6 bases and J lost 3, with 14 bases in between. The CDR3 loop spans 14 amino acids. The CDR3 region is CASSSGRYEETQYF. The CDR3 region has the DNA TGTGCCAGCAGCTCCGGACGGTATGAAGAGACCCAGTACTTC.

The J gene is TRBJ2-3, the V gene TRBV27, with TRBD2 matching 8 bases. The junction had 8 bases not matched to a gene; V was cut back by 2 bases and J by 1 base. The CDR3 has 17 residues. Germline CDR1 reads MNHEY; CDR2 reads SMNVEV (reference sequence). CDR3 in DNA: TGTGCCAGCAGTTTAATCCCTAGCGGGCGGGGCACAGATACGCAGTATTTT. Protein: CASSLIPSGRGTDTQYF.

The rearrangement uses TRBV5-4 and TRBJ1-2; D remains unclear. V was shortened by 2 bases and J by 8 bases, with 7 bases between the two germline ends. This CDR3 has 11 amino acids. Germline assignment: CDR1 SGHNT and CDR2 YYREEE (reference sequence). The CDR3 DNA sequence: TGTGCCAGCAGCTTTGGTAGCGGCTACACCTTC. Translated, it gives CASSFGSGYTF. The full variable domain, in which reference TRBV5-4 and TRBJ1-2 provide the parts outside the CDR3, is ETGVTQSPTHLIKTRGQQVTLRCSSQSGHNTVSWYQQALGQGPQFIFQYYREEENGRGNFPPRFSGLQFPNYSSELNVNALELDDSALYLCASSFGSGYTFGSGTRLTVV.

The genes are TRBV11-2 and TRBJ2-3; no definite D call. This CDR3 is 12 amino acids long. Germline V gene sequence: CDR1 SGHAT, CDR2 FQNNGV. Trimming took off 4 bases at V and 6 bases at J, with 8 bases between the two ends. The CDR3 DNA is TGTGCCAGCAGCTCCATCCCGGATACGCAGTATTTT. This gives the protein CASSSIPDTQYF.

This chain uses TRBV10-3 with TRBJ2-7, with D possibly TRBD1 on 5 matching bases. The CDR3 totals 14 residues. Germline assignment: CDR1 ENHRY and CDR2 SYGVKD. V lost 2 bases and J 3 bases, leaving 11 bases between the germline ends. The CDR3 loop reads CAISETQGFYEQYF. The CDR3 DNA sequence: TGTGCCATCAGTGAGACTCAGGGCTTCTACGAGCAGTACTTC.

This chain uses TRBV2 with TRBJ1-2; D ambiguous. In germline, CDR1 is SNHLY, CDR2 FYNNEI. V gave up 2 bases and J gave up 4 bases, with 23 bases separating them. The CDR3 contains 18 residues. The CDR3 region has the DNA TGTGCCAGCAGTGAAAGAATGCAGACAACCTCCACCTCCTATGGCTACACCTTC. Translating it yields CASSERMQTTSTSYGYTF.

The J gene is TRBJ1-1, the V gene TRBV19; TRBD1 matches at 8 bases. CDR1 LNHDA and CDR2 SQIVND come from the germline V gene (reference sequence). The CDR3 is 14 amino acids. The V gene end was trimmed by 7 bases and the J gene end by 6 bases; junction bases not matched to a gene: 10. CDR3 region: CASMVGRGLAEAFF. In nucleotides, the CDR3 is TGTGCCAGTATGGTGGGCAGGGGGCTGGCTGAAGCTTTCTTT.

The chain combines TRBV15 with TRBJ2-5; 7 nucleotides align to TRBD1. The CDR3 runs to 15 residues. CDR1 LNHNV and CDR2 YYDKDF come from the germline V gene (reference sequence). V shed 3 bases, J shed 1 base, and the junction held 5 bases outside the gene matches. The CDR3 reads CATSSDRVTQETQYF. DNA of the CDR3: TGTGCCACCAGCAGCGACAGGGTGACCCAAGAGACCCAGTACTTC. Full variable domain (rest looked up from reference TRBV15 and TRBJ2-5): DAMVIQNPRYQVTQFGKPVTLSCSQTLNHNVMYWYQQKSSQAPKLLFHYYDKDFNNEADTPDNFQSRRPNTSFCFLDIRSPGLGDTAMYLCATSSDRVTQETQYFGPGTRLLVL.

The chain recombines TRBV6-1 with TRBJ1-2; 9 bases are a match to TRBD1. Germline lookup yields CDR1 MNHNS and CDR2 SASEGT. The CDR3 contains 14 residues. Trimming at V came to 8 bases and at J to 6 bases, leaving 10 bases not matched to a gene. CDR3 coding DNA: TGTGCCAGCCTTCACACCGGGACAGGGCATGGCTACACCTTC. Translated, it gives CASLHTGTGHGYTF.

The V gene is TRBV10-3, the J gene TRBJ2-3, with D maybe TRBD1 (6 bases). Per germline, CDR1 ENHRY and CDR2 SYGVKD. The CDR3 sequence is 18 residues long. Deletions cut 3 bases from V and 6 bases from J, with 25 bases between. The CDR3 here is CAISDDPDSRPLPDTQYF. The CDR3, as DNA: TGTGCCATCAGTGACGACCCGGACAGCCGTCCTTTACCCGATACGCAGTATTTT.

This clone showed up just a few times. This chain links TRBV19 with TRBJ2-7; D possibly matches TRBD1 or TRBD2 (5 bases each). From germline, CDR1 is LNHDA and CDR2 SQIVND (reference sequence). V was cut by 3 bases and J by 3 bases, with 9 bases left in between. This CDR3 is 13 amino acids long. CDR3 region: CASSMVGGYEQYF. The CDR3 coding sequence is TGTGCCAGTAGTATGGTTGGGGGCTACGAGCAGTACTTC.

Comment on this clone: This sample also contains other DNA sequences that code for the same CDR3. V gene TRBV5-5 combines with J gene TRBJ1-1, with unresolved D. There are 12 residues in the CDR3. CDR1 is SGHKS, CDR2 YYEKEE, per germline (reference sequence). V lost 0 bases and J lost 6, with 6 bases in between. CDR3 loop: CASSLGRAEAFF. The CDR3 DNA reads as TGTGCCAGCAGCTTGGGACGAGCTGAAGCTTTCTTT.

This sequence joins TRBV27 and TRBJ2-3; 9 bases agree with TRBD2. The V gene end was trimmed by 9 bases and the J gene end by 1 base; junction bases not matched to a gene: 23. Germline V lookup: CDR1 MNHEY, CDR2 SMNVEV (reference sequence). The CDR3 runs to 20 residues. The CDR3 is CASHPFSGRMSLWGTDTQYF. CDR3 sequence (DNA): TGTGCCAGTCATCCCTTTAGCGGGAGAATGTCGTTATGGGGCACAGATACGCAGTATTTT.

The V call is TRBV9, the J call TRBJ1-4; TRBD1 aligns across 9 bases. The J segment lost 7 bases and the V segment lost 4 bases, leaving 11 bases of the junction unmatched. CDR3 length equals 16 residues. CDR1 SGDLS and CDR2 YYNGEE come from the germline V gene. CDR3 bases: TGTGCCAGCAGCTCCCGGAATGGGACAGGGCTTGAAAAACTGTTTTTT. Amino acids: CASSSRNGTGLEKLFF.

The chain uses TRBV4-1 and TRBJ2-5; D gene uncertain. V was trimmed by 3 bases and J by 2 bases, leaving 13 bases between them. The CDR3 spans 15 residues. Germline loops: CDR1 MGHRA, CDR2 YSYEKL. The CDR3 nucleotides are TGCGCCAGCAGCCATTTGGGATCCCTACAAGAGACCCAGTACTTC. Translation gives CASSHLGSLQETQYF.

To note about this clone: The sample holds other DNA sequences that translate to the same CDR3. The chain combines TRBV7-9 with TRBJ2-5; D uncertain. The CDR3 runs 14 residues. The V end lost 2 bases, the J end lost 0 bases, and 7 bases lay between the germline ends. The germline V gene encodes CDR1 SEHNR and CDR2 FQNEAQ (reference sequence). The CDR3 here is CASSLSQDQETQYF. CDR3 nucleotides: TGTGCCAGCAGCTTATCCCAGGACCAAGAGACCCAGTACTTC.

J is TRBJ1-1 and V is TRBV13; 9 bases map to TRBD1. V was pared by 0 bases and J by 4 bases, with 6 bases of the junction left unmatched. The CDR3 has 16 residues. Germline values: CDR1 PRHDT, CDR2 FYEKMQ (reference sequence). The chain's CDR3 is CASSLGRGTGSTEAFF. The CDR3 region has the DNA TGTGCCAGCAGCTTAGGGCGTGGGACAGGGTCCACTGAAGCTTTCTTT.

CDR3 coding DNA: TGTGCCAGCAGCCTCCGGGACCGGCCCTACGAGCAGTACTTC. Protein sequence: CASSLRDRPYEQYF. The rearrangement joins TRBV9 to TRBJ2-7; tentatively, D is TRBD1 or TRBD2 (5 bases each). The CDR3 contains 14 residues. The V end was cut by 4 bases, the J end by 2 bases, with 13 bases between. Germline V gene lookup returns CDR1 SGDLS and CDR2 YYNGEE.

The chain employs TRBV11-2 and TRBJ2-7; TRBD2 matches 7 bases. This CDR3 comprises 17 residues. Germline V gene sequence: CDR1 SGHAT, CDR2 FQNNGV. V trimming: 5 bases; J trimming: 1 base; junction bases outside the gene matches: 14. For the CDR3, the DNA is TGTGCCAGCAGCGGCGGCCTAGCGGTTGGAGGATCCTACGAGCAGTACTTC. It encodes CASSGGLAVGGSYEQYF.

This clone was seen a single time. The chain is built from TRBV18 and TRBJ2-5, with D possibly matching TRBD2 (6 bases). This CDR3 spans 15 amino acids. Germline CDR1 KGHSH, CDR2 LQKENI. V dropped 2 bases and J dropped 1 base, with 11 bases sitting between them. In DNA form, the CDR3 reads TGTGCCAGCTCACCAGTCTTCGGGGGCCAAGAGACCCAGTACTTC. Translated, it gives CASSPVFGGQETQYF.

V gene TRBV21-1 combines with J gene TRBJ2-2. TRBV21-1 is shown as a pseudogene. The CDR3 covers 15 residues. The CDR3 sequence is CASSQTTANTGELFF. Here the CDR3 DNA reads TGTGCCAGCAGCCAAACGACGGCGAACACCGGGGAGCTGTTTTTT.

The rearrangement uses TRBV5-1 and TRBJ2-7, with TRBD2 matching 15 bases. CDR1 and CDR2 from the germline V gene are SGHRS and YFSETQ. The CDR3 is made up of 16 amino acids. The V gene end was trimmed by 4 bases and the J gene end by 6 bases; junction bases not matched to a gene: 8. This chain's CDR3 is CASSRTSGRAMIEQYF. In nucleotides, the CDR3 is TGCGCCAGCAGCCGGACTAGCGGGAGGGCCATGATCGAGCAGTACTTC. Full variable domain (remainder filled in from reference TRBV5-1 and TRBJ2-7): KAGVTQTPRYLIKTRGQQVTLSCSPISGHRSVSWYQQTPGQGLQFLFEYFSETQRNKGNFPGRFSGRQFSNSRSEMNVSTLELGDSALYLCASSRTSGRAMIEQYFGPGTRLTVT.

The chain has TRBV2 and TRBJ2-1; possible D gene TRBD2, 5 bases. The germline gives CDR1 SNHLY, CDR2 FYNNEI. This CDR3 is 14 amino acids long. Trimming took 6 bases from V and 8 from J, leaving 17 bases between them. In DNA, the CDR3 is TGTGCCAGCAGCCCCACACTAGAGCACTATGAGCAGTTCTTC. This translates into CASSPTLEHYEQFF. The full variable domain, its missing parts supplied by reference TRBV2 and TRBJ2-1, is EPEVTQTPSHQVTQMGQEVILRCVPISNHLYFYWYRQILGQKVEFLVSFYNNEISEKSEIFDDQFSVERPDGSNFTLKIRSTKLEDSAMYFCASSPTLEHYEQFFGPGTRLTVL.

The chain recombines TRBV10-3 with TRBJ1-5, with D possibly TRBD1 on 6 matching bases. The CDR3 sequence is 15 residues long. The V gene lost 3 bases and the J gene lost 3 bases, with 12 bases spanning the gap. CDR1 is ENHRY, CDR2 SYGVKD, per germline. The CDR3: CAISDPDSLNQPQHF. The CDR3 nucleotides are TGTGCCATCAGTGACCCGGACAGCCTCAATCAGCCCCAGCATTTT.